The clone carrying this T cell receptor (beta chain) was detected only once. The method was immunoSEQ multiplex PCR; TCRdb's version includes in-frame clones alone and lacks a portion of them. The sample yields roughly 97,000 clones, approximately 80% seen once. With no exception, relapse followed autologous stem cell transplantation in all patients, and brentuximab vedotin exposure varied. The CDR3 runs 19 residues. CDR1 and CDR2 (germline): SEHNR, FQNEAQ (reference sequence). Germline trimming cut 1 base from V and 0 bases from J; bases unmatched to any gene: 12. The record originates from a study of PD-1 blockade in classical Hodgkin lymphoma.

This chain joins TRBV7-9 and TRBJ1-5; 7 positions agree with TRBD1. This sequence was found in a human donor with classical Hodgkin lymphoma. The sample was peripheral blood mononuclear cells (PBMCs), taken at baseline. The CDR3 nucleotides are TGTGCCAGCAGCTTAGGAGGAGGGGGCAGGGGCCCTAGCAATCAGCCCCAGCATTTT. This sequence encodes CASSLGGGGRGPSNQPQHF.